What follows are 22 T cell receptor beta chains derived from one specimen sequenced in a study of T cell responses to AZD1222 COVID-19 vaccine. Libraries were prepared by immunoSEQ multiplex PCR; TCRdb keeps only in-frame clonotypes and omits some of them. The data contain 180,000 or so clones, around 93% of them singletons. The sample here was peripheral blood, taken 28 days after the second AZD1222 dose. The receptors shown here come from an adult who received the AZD1222 COVID-19 vaccine.

The V and J genes are TRBV9 and TRBJ1-1; a weak D match, TRBD1 (6 bases). Germline V gene lookup returns CDR1 SGDLS and CDR2 YYNGEE. V was clipped by 0 bases and J by 3 bases, with 15 bases between them. The length of the CDR3 is 16 residues. The CDR3 nucleotides are TGTGCCAGCAGCGTAGGCGTTGGAGGGGGTGACACTGAAGCTTTCTTT. Protein product: CASSVGVGGGDTEAFF. Complete variable domain (other parts from reference TRBV9 and TRBJ1-1): DSGVTQTPKHLITATGQRVTLRCSPRSGDLSVYWYQQSLDQGLQFLIQYYNGEERAKGNILERFSAQQFPDLHSELNLSSLELGDSALYFCASSVGVGGGDTEAFFGQGTRLTVV.

V usage is TRBV19 and J usage is TRBJ1-6; TRBD1 matches at 7 bases. Germline trimming cut 3 bases from V and 6 bases from J; bases unmatched to any gene: 5. The germline V gene has CDR1 LNHDA and CDR2 SQIVND (reference sequence). CDR3 length equals 15 residues. For the CDR3, the DNA is TGTGCCAGTAGTATCGCGACAGGGTCTAATTCACCCCTCCACTTT. It translates to CASSIATGSNSPLHF.

The chain links TRBV10-3 to TRBJ1-5, with no clear D. The CDR3 is made up of 13 amino acids. V was clipped by 0 bases and J by 4 bases, with 4 bases between them. The germline V gene encodes CDR1 ENHRY and CDR2 SYGVKD. Written as DNA, the CDR3 is TGTGCCATCAGTGAGTCAGCAAATCAGCCCCAGCATTTT. Its protein is CAISESANQPQHF.

Details on this clone: The identical CDR3 is also encoded by other nucleotide sequences in the sample. V gene TRBV28 combines with J gene TRBJ1-1, with 7 bases matching TRBD1. The J segment lost 3 bases and the V segment lost 5 bases, leaving 3 bases of the junction unmatched. The CDR3 sequence is 13 residues long. Germline-derived CDR1 and CDR2 are MDHEN and SYDVKM. The CDR3 sequence is CASSLQGYTEAFF. The CDR3 nucleotides read TGTGCCAGCAGTCTACAGGGGTACACTGAAGCTTTCTTT.

The gene calls are TRBV6-5 and TRBJ1-4; possible D gene TRBD1, 5 bases. V lost 2 bases and J 7 bases, leaving 11 bases between the germline ends. This CDR3 contains 14 residues. In germline, CDR1 is MNHEY, CDR2 SVGAGI. CDR3 loop: CASSYGHPSEKLFF. CDR3 sequence (DNA): TGTGCCAGCAGTTACGGACACCCTAGTGAAAAACTGTTTTTT.

This chain links TRBV15 with TRBJ2-5; D is ambiguous. The CDR3 contains 13 residues. V was trimmed by 5 bases and J by 7 bases, leaving 14 bases between them. CDR1 and CDR2 from the germline V gene are LNHNV and YYDKDF (reference sequence). The CDR3 loop reads CATSGPTETTQYF. As DNA, the CDR3 is TGTGCCACCAGCGGTCCTACCGAAACGACCCAGTACTTC.

This chain links TRBV7-2 with TRBJ1-4; D is unresolved. CDR1 is SGHTA, CDR2 FQGNSA, per germline. The CDR3 spans 12 residues. V dropped 7 bases and J dropped 10 bases, with 13 bases sitting between them. The CDR3 protein is CASTPGDSKLFF. CDR3 nucleotides: TGTGCCAGCACCCCCGGTGACTCAAAACTGTTTTTT.

J is TRBJ2-7 and V is TRBV5-1; D is possibly TRBD2 (5 bases). This CDR3 comprises 15 residues. Deletions cut 0 bases from V and 4 bases from J, with 14 bases between. Germline lookup yields CDR1 SGHRS and CDR2 YFSETQ. CDR3 coding DNA: TGCGCCAGCAGCTTGGCCGGAGGACCCAAGTACGAGCAGTACTTC. Translated: CASSLAGGPKYEQYF.

J is TRBJ2-2 and V is TRBV10-3; 11 bases are a match to TRBD1. The J segment lost 4 bases and the V segment lost 4 bases, leaving 17 bases of the junction unmatched. Germline loops: CDR1 ENHRY, CDR2 SYGVKD. This CDR3 spans 20 amino acids. The CDR3 reads CAISVLPGQGVGRTTGELFF. The DNA of the CDR3 is TGTGCCATCAGTGTATTACCGGGACAGGGGGTAGGCCGTACCACCGGGGAGCTGTTTTTT.

The chain employs TRBV6-5 and TRBJ1-2, with D possibly TRBD1 on 6 matching bases. V was pared by 8 bases and J by 4 bases, with 20 bases between. CDR1 and CDR2 (germline): MNHEY, SVGAGI. The CDR3 is made up of 15 amino acids. CDR3 region: CASSPRAGAGYGYTF. Here the CDR3 DNA reads TGTGCCAGCTCCCCGAGGGCGGGGGCTGGCTATGGCTACACCTTC.

The chain links TRBV5-5 to TRBJ2-2; TRBD2 aligns across 9 bases. V lost 3 bases and J lost 6; bases outside the gene matches: 9. This CDR3 has 16 residues. Germline-derived CDR1 and CDR2 are SGHKS and YYEKEE (reference sequence). For the CDR3, the DNA is TGTGCCAGCAGCTGGGAGCGGGGGGCTTCGCCCGGGGAGCTGTTTTTT. It yields the protein CASSWERGASPGELFF.

The rearrangement uses TRBV3-1 (or the pseudogene TRBV3-2) and TRBJ1-5; D is possibly TRBD1 (5 bases). Germline-derived CDR1 and CDR2 are LGHDT and YNNKEL (reference sequence). The CDR3 extends over 12 amino acids. V was clipped by 5 bases and J by 7 bases, with 9 bases between them. This CDR3 reads CASSNRGQPQHF. The CDR3 DNA reads TGTGCCAGCAGCAATCGGGGCCAGCCCCAGCATTTT.

The V and J genes are TRBV10-2 and TRBJ1-4; possibly TRBD1 for D (5 bases). V lost 7 bases to trimming and J lost 4 bases, with 13 bases between them. The germline CDR1 and CDR2 sequences are WSHSY and SAAADI. CDR3 length: 14 residues. As DNA, the CDR3 is TGCGCCAGCACCTTCCAGGGAGGTAATGAAAAACTGTTTTTT. This sequence encodes CASTFQGGNEKLFF.

The rearrangement uses TRBV9 and TRBJ2-2, with 14 bases lining up with TRBD2. Germline CDR1 reads SGDLS; CDR2 reads YYNGEE. Trimming took 4 bases from V and 6 from J; bases not matched to a gene: 8. The CDR3 runs to 17 residues. The CDR3 sequence: CASSSPTSGGVAGELFF. As DNA, the CDR3 is TGTGCCAGCAGCTCACCGACTAGCGGGGGGGTTGCCGGGGAGCTGTTTTTT.

V gene TRBV19 combines with J gene TRBJ1-5; a possible D gene is TRBD1 (5 bases). This CDR3 has 14 amino acids. V lost 3 bases and J 4 bases, leaving 10 bases between the germline ends. Germline values: CDR1 LNHDA, CDR2 SQIVND (reference sequence). The CDR3 protein is CASSMRQGNQPQHF. The CDR3, as DNA: TGTGCCAGTAGTATGAGGCAGGGTAATCAGCCCCAGCATTTT.

The V call is TRBV3-1 (or the pseudogene TRBV3-2), the J call TRBJ1-2; no definite D call. Germline values: CDR1 LGHDT, CDR2 YNNKEL (reference sequence). The CDR3 runs to 14 residues. The V gene lost 1 base and the J gene lost 7 bases, with 13 bases spanning the gap. CDR3 region: CASSQVGVVGGYTF. The CDR3 DNA reads as TGTGCCAGCAGCCAAGTCGGCGTGGTGGGTGGCTACACCTTC.

The V call is TRBV5-1, the J call TRBJ2-7; TRBD1 aligns across 8 bases. Germline V gene sequence: CDR1 SGHRS, CDR2 YFSETQ. V was pared by 4 bases and J by 7 bases, with 10 bases of the junction left unmatched. The CDR3 extends over 14 amino acids. This CDR3 is CASSQTGAQGEQYF. Here the CDR3 DNA reads TGCGCCAGCAGCCAGACAGGGGCTCAGGGGGAGCAGTACTTC.

This clone was observed a handful of times. The V and J genes are TRBV7-8 and TRBJ1-4; D is uncertain. The CDR3 sequence is 15 residues long. CDR1 and CDR2 (germline): SGHVS, FQNEAQ. With 5 bases removed from V and 4 bases from J, the gap between germline ends came to 14 bases. The CDR3 region has the DNA TGTGCCAGCAGCCCCACTCGTTTTAGTAATGAAAAACTGTTTTTT. The encoded protein is CASSPTRFSNEKLFF.

The chain is built from TRBV2 and TRBJ1-5; no clear D. There are 13 residues in the CDR3. V was shortened by 7 bases and J by 1 base, with 8 bases between the two germline ends. Germline-derived CDR1 and CDR2 are SNHLY and FYNNEI. CDR3 amino acids: CASTRESNQPQHF. CDR3 sequence (DNA): TGTGCCAGCACGAGGGAGAGCAATCAGCCCCAGCATTTT.

The V call is TRBV28, the J call TRBJ1-2; perhaps TRBD1 as D (6 bases). This CDR3 region has 14 residues. V lost 8 bases and J 7 bases, leaving 20 bases between the germline ends. Per germline, CDR1 MDHEN and CDR2 SYDVKM. CDR3 nucleotides: TGTGCCAGCCGAACCCCCCAGGGGTCGTTTGGCTACACCTTC. This translates into CASRTPQGSFGYTF.

The chain employs TRBV4-2 and TRBJ1-1, with TRBD1 matching 7 bases. This CDR3 spans 17 amino acids. V gave up 0 bases and J gave up 5 bases; unmatched junction bases: 12. CDR1 and CDR2 from the germline V gene are LGHNA and YNFKEQ. The CDR3 here is CASSQDMGGRGRTEAFF. As DNA, the CDR3 is TGTGCCAGCAGCCAAGATATGGGTGGCAGGGGGAGGACTGAAGCTTTCTTT.

The chain has TRBV7-3 and TRBJ2-1; tentative D call: TRBD2 (6 bases). Trimming took off 5 bases at V and 5 bases at J, with 13 bases between the two ends. The CDR3 covers 14 residues. CDR1 is SGHTA and CDR2 is FQGTGA in the germline V gene. DNA for the CDR3: TGTGCCAGCAGCCCCCAGGCGGGGAACAATGAGCAGTTCTTC. Its translation is CASSPQAGNNEQFF.